This is a list of T cell receptor beta chains from one sample in a study of cytomegalovirus exposure and HLA in healthy donors. TCRdb keeps only in-frame clones here, not all; method: immunoSEQ multiplex PCR. The table lists 100,000 to 150,000 clones, approximately 81% of them singletons, with 6% to 8% in the top ten. The specimen sequenced was PBMCs. Receptors originate from a male donor in good health and CMV-seronegative. The CDR3 runs from the conserved cysteine through the conserved F or W. The order of the fields is D gene, J gene, clone size, V gene, CDR3 DNA, CDR3 protein. The D gene is left open where the match is weak. The size entry is marked missing in some rows and otherwise reads once, few, many or a size class.

D gene: TRBD2
J gene: TRBJ2-1
clone size: -
V gene: TRBV2
CDR3 DNA: TGTGCCAGCAGTCCCCTGACTAGCGGGACCGCCCTCCATGAGCAGTTCTTC
CDR3 protein: CASSPLTSGTALHEQFF

D gene: TRBD2
J gene: TRBJ2-7
clone size: -
V gene: TRBV7-2
CDR3 DNA: TGTGCCAGCAGCTTAACGGCGGGAGGGGTCTACGAGCAGTACTTC
CDR3 protein: CASSLTAGGVYEQYF

D gene: TRBD1
J gene: TRBJ2-7
clone size: -
V gene: TRBV7-8
CDR3 DNA: TGTGCCAGCAGCAAGAAACAGGGGCGCGAGCAGTACTTC
CDR3 protein: CASSKKQGREQYF

D gene: -
J gene: TRBJ1-4
clone size: -
V gene: TRBV6-5
CDR3 DNA: TGTGCCAGCAGTTACTCATCCGGGATTGAAAAACTGTTTTTT
CDR3 protein: CASSYSSGIEKLFF

D gene: TRBD1
J gene: TRBJ2-7
clone size: -
V gene: TRBV7-9
CDR3 DNA: TGTGCCAGCAGCTCCAGGGACAGGGGGCTGGGGGAGCAGTACTTC
CDR3 protein: CASSSRDRGLGEQYF

D gene: TRBD2
J gene: TRBJ2-7
clone size: -
V gene: TRBV27
CDR3 DNA: TGTGCCAGCAGTTCAGGACTAGCCTTATCCTACGAGCAGTACTTC
CDR3 protein: CASSSGLALSYEQYF

D gene: -
J gene: TRBJ2-7
clone size: -
V gene: TRBV7-8
CDR3 DNA: TGTGCCAGCAGCTTAGCACAGGAGACCTACGAGCAGTACTTC
CDR3 protein: CASSLAQETYEQYF

D gene: -
J gene: TRBJ1-3
clone size: -
V gene: TRBV9
CDR3 DNA: TGTGCCAGCAGCGCGGACGCGGGACCGAGCCCCGGAAACACCATATATTTT
CDR3 protein: CASSADAGPSPGNTIYF

D gene: TRBD1
J gene: TRBJ2-3
clone size: -
V gene: TRBV5-1
CDR3 DNA: TGCGCCAGCACCGACAGGGTGGCAGATACGCAGTATTTT
CDR3 protein: CASTDRVADTQYF

D gene: -
J gene: TRBJ2-6
clone size: -
V gene: TRBV11-2
CDR3 DNA: TGTGCCAGCCGGGATGGCGGTGGGGGGACTGGGGCCAACGTCCTGACTTTC
CDR3 protein: CASRDGGGGTGANVLTF

D gene: TRBD2
J gene: TRBJ2-2
clone size: -
V gene: TRBV13
CDR3 DNA: TGTGCCAGCAGCGAGATGACTAGCGTTTACACCGGGGAGCTGTTTTTT
CDR3 protein: CASSEMTSVYTGELFF

D gene: -
J gene: TRBJ1-5
clone size: -
V gene: TRBV21-1
CDR3 DNA: TGTGCCAACCTTAAGGGAGACCAGGGCAATCAGCCCCAGCATTTT
CDR3 protein: CANLKGDQGNQPQHF

D gene: -
J gene: TRBJ1-1
clone size: few
V gene: TRBV18
CDR3 DNA: TGTGCCAGCTCACCGAGTCAGGGCGAGAACACTGAAGCTTTCTTT
CDR3 protein: CASSPSQGENTEAFF

D gene: TRBD1
J gene: TRBJ1-4
clone size: -
V gene: TRBV5-1
CDR3 DNA: TGCGCCAGCAGCTCAGGGACAGGGGCATTGGAAAAACTGTTTTTT
CDR3 protein: CASSSGTGALEKLFF

D gene: -
J gene: TRBJ1-2
clone size: -
V gene: TRBV19
CDR3 DNA: TGTGCCCCCCTAGGGGCAGGGCCATATGGCTACACCTTC
CDR3 protein: CAPLGAGPYGYTF

D gene: -
J gene: TRBJ2-4
clone size: -
V gene: TRBV9
CDR3 DNA: TGTGCCAGCAGCGCGAGCCTAAACAAAAACATTCAGTACTTC
CDR3 protein: CASSASLNKNIQYF

D gene: -
J gene: TRBJ2-6
clone size: -
V gene: TRBV5-8
CDR3 DNA: TGTGCCAGCAGCTTGGTCGTCTCTGGGGCCAACGTCCTGACTTTC
CDR3 protein: CASSLVVSGANVLTF

D gene: -
J gene: TRBJ1-1
clone size: -
V gene: TRBV2
CDR3 DNA: TGTGCCAGCAGCGACAGGTTTGGGACTGAAGCTTTCTTT
CDR3 protein: CASSDRFGTEAFF

D gene: -
J gene: TRBJ2-5
clone size: few
V gene: TRBV6-1
CDR3 DNA: TGTGCCAGCAGTGAAGGGGAGGAGACCCAGTACTTC
CDR3 protein: CASSEGEETQYF

D gene: TRBD1
J gene: TRBJ2-7
clone size: -
V gene: TRBV7-7
CDR3 DNA: TGTGCTAGCAGCTTAGACAGGGATTCCGAGCAGTACTTC
CDR3 protein: CASSLDRDSEQYF

D gene: -
J gene: TRBJ2-3
clone size: -
V gene: TRBV9
CDR3 DNA: TGTGCCAGCAGCGTCCAAAGGAACAGGGAATCAGATACGCAGTATTTT
CDR3 protein: CASSVQRNRESDTQYF

D gene: -
J gene: TRBJ1-5
clone size: -
V gene: TRBV28
CDR3 DNA: TGTGCCACCAATTTCAACCAGAATCAGCCCCAGCATTTT
CDR3 protein: CATNFNQNQPQHF

D gene: TRBD1
J gene: TRBJ1-2
clone size: -
V gene: TRBV19
CDR3 DNA: TGTGCCAGTAGTACTCCGGGACAGGGAAATGACTATGGCTACACCTTC
CDR3 protein: CASSTPGQGNDYGYTF

D gene: TRBD2
J gene: TRBJ2-5
clone size: -
V gene: TRBV5-4
CDR3 DNA: TGTGCCAGCAGACCCGGGACTAGCGGGGGCCGCCAAGAGACCCAGTACTTC
CDR3 protein: CASRPGTSGGRQETQYF

D gene: -
J gene: TRBJ2-1
clone size: -
V gene: TRBV5-7
CDR3 DNA: TGTGCCAGCAGCTTACTACCGTACAATGAGCAGTTCTTC
CDR3 protein: CASSLLPYNEQFF

D gene: -
J gene: TRBJ2-3
clone size: -
V gene: TRBV7-3
CDR3 DNA: TGTGCCAGCAGCTTATCGGGACTGAGCACAGATACGCAGTATTTT
CDR3 protein: CASSLSGLSTDTQYF

D gene: -
J gene: TRBJ1-1
clone size: -
V gene: TRBV11-1
CDR3 DNA: TGTGCCAGCAGCTTAAAAGCAGGGAACACTGAAGCTTTCTTT
CDR3 protein: CASSLKAGNTEAFF

D gene: TRBD2
J gene: TRBJ2-1
clone size: -
V gene: TRBV2
CDR3 DNA: TGTGCCAGCAGTGAAAGCGGGGGGCAGTTCTTC
CDR3 protein: CASSESGGQFF

D gene: TRBD2
J gene: TRBJ2-3
clone size: -
V gene: TRBV7-2
CDR3 DNA: TGTGCCAGCAGCTTACCGACGGGAGGCTGGGGAGATACGCAGTATTTT
CDR3 protein: CASSLPTGGWGDTQYF

D gene: -
J gene: TRBJ2-1
clone size: -
V gene: TRBV28
CDR3 DNA: TGTGCCAGCAGTTCGACACTCTACAATGGGCAGTTCTTC
CDR3 protein: CASSSTLYNGQFF

D gene: -
J gene: TRBJ2-3
clone size: once
V gene: TRBV30
CDR3 DNA: TGTGCCTGGAGTCGTCGAGGGACAGATACGCAGTATTTT
CDR3 protein: CAWSRRGTDTQYF

D gene: TRBD1
J gene: TRBJ2-7
clone size: -
V gene: TRBV9
CDR3 DNA: TGTGCCAGCAGCGCGGGACAGGGGTGGAACGAGCAGTACTTC
CDR3 protein: CASSAGQGWNEQYF

D gene: TRBD1
J gene: TRBJ2-7
clone size: -
V gene: TRBV6-6
CDR3 DNA: TGTGCCAGCAGTTACCAGGGGGACAACCGGCAGTACTTC
CDR3 protein: CASSYQGDNRQYF

D gene: -
J gene: TRBJ2-7
clone size: -
V gene: TRBV5-1
CDR3 DNA: TGCGCCAGCAGCCAACACGGGACTCCCTCCGACGAGCAGTACTTC
CDR3 protein: CASSQHGTPSDEQYF

D gene: -
J gene: TRBJ2-7
clone size: -
V gene: TRBV27
CDR3 DNA: TGTGCCAGCAGTTCCAGTAGACGGGGCTACGAGCAGTACTTC
CDR3 protein: CASSSSRRGYEQYF

D gene: TRBD1
J gene: TRBJ2-6
clone size: few
V gene: TRBV11-2
CDR3 DNA: TGTGCCAGCAGCTTACCTAGGACAGGCGGCTCTGGGGCCAACGTCCTGACTTTC
CDR3 protein: CASSLPRTGGSGANVLTF

D gene: TRBD1
J gene: TRBJ2-7
clone size: -
V gene: TRBV28
CDR3 DNA: TGTGCCAGCAGTTTGTATCGGGACAGTCCCTACGAGCAGTACTTC
CDR3 protein: CASSLYRDSPYEQYF

D gene: TRBD2
J gene: TRBJ2-1
clone size: -
V gene: TRBV7-2
CDR3 DNA: TGTGCCAGCAGCTTAAGGTTCCAGCGGGGGCGTTCCTACAATGAGCAGTTCTTC
CDR3 protein: CASSLRFQRGRSYNEQFF

D gene: TRBD2
J gene: TRBJ2-7
clone size: few
V gene: TRBV18
CDR3 DNA: TGTGCCAGCTCACCACGGGCTAGCGGGGCCTACGAGCAGTACTTC
CDR3 protein: CASSPRASGAYEQYF

D gene: -
J gene: TRBJ2-2
clone size: few
V gene: TRBV18
CDR3 DNA: TGTGCCAGCTCAACTCGGGGCACCGGGGAGCTGTTTTTT
CDR3 protein: CASSTRGTGELFF

D gene: TRBD2
J gene: TRBJ2-7
clone size: -
V gene: TRBV4-3
CDR3 DNA: TGCGCCAGCAGCCAAGAGGGCGGGACTAGCTATGAGCAGTACTTC
CDR3 protein: CASSQEGGTSYEQYF

D gene: -
J gene: TRBJ1-6
clone size: few
V gene: TRBV9
CDR3 DNA: TGTGCCAGCAACAGTGGGGGGTTTGATTCACCCCTCCACTTT
CDR3 protein: CASNSGGFDSPLHF

D gene: TRBD2
J gene: TRBJ2-7
clone size: -
V gene: TRBV4-1
CDR3 DNA: TGCGCCAGCTCCCGGGCTAGCGGGGGGCCGGAATCCTACGAGCAGTACTTC
CDR3 protein: CASSRASGGPESYEQYF

D gene: TRBD1
J gene: TRBJ2-5
clone size: -
V gene: TRBV28
CDR3 DNA: TGTGCCAGCAGTTTAGTGGTTGGGGGAGGCAGGGGGCGAGAGACCCAGTACTTC
CDR3 protein: CASSLVVGGGRGRETQYF

D gene: -
J gene: TRBJ2-5
clone size: -
V gene: TRBV6-5
CDR3 DNA: TGTGCCAGCAGTTTCAAAGAGACCCAGTACTTC
CDR3 protein: CASSFKETQYF

D gene: TRBD1
J gene: TRBJ2-7
clone size: -
V gene: TRBV7-2
CDR3 DNA: TGTGCCAGCAGCCGCACGCCGGGACAGACTTACGAGCAGTACTTC
CDR3 protein: CASSRTPGQTYEQYF

D gene: -
J gene: TRBJ2-1
clone size: -
V gene: TRBV5-6
CDR3 DNA: TGTGCCAGCTTCCGAGCGGGCCCCTCCTACAATGAGCAGTTCTTC
CDR3 protein: CASFRAGPSYNEQFF

D gene: TRBD2
J gene: TRBJ2-7
clone size: -
V gene: TRBV9
CDR3 DNA: TGTGCCAGCAGCGATAGCGGGGGGTCCCAGGAGCAGTACTTC
CDR3 protein: CASSDSGGSQEQYF

D gene: -
J gene: TRBJ2-1
clone size: -
V gene: TRBV9
CDR3 DNA: TGTGCCAGCAGCCTCCAGGGTGACCCCTACAATGAGCAGTTCTTC
CDR3 protein: CASSLQGDPYNEQFF